The clone carrying this TCR beta chain was picked up one time. In the original workflow: Nucleated cell number was recorded as an estimate derived from reference gene primer amplification. Clones were read by immunoSEQ multiplex PCR, and TCRdb kept only the in-frame ones, dropping some. For V, J and clone size, that table is used; D and trimming come from the DNA. The sample carries approximately 310,000 clones, around 87% recorded once. V was clipped by 1 base and J by 10 bases, with 17 bases between them. The CDR3 is 16 amino acids. Germline CDR1 SGHDN, CDR2 FVKESK. The data originate from a study of blood T cell repertoires in COVID-19.

Sequences were obtained from peripheral blood. The clonotype was recovered from a woman aged 45-65 years who had recovered from COVID-19. The chain is built from TRBV14 and TRBJ1-6, with D unresolved. CDR3 in DNA: TGTGCCAGCAGCCAAGTAATAGTTCGGGAAGACTCACCCCTCCACTTT. Encoded protein: CASSQVIVREDSPLHF.